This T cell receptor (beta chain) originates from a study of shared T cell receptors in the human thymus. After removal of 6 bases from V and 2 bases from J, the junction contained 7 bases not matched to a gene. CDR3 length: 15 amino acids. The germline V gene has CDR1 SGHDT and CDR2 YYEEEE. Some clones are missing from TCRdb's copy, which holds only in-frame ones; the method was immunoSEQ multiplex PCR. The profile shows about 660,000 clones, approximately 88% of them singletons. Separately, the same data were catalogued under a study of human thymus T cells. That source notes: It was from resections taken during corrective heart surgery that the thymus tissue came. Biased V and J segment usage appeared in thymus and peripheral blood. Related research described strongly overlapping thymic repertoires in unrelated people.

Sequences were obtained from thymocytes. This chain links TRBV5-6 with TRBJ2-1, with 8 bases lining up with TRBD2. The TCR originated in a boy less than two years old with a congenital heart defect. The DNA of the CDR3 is TGTGCCAGCACCGGGGGGGTGGGGGCCTACAATGAGCAGTTCTTC. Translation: CASTGGVGAYNEQFF.